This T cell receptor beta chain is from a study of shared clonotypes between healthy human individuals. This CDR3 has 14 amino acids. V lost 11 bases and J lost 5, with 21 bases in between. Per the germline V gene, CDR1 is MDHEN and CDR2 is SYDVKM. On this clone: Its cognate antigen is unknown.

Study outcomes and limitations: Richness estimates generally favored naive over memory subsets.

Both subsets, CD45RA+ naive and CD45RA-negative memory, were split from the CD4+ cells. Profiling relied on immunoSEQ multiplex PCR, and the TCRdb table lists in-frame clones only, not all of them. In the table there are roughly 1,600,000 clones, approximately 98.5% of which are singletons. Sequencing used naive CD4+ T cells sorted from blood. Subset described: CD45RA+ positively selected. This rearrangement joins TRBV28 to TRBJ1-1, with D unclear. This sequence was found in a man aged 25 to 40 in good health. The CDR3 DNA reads TGTGCCGGAATGAGCTTCCGGTTTCCGACTGAAGCTTTCTTT. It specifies CAGMSFRFPTEAFF.